This TCR beta chain was recovered during a study of T-cell reconstitution after alpha-beta-depleted transplantation in children. Study results and caveats: It was surviving recipient T cells and thymic progenitors that gave some patients high TCRbeta diversity at day 60. Roughly two months post-transplant, alpha-beta T cells reportedly originated from several hundred graft clones that had expanded. The authors attributed T-cell counts and diversity one year after transplant mostly to newly produced T cells.

This clonotype has at least ten counts. Its specificity is not known. The junction had 14 bases not matched to a gene; V was cut back by 2 bases and J by 2 bases. Germline loops: CDR1 MDHEN, CDR2 SYDVKM. The length of the CDR3 is 18 residues. The authors prepared the TCRbeta library with unique molecular identifiers. TCRdb ran MiXCR on the PCR reads and lists one entry per CDR3 protein. The sample lists over 200,000 distinct CDR3 sequences; approximately 11% were seen once. This material consisted of PBMCs, taken before TCRalphabeta/CD19-depleted stem cell transplant. This sequence joins TRBV28 and TRBJ2-7; 8 bases match TRBD1. This receptor was identified in a child under three years old with acute myeloid leukemia, due to receive a stem cell transplant. CDR3 nucleotides: TGTGCCAGCAGTTTACCCCGTTGGAGGACAGGGAGTACCTACGAGCAGTACTTC. This sequence encodes CASSLPRWRTGSTYEQYF.